The next 3 T cell receptor beta chains were all read from a single sample in a study of identical twins. TCRdb reprocessed the 5' RACE reads via MiXCR and lists one record per CDR3 protein. Here the sample spans approximately 890,000 distinct CDR3 sequences, roughly an eighth being singletons. This sample was shared with a second study, whose subject was yellow fever vaccine responses in identical twins.

The sample comprised PBMCs. These receptors originate from a woman aged 18-35 years in good health.

This clonotype was counted only a few times. The chain is built from TRBV5-6 and TRBJ2-1; D is possibly TRBD2 (7 bases). CDR3 size: 18 residues. V lost 4 bases and J 4 bases, leaving 24 bases between the germline ends. The V gene's germline CDR1 is SGHDT and CDR2 YYEEEE. The CDR3 nucleotides are TGTGCCAGCAGCGTATCACTTCGGGGGGCCCCTTTTTACAATGAGCAGTTCTTC. It specifies CASSVSLRGAPFYNEQFF.

In its sample, this clonotype was seen a few times. The V gene is TRBV20-1, the J gene TRBJ1-1; a possible D gene is TRBD1 (5 bases). The CDR3 extends over 13 amino acids. CDR1 DFQATT and CDR2 SNEGSKA come from the germline V gene (reference sequence). Deletions cut 3 bases from V and 5 bases from J, with 13 bases between. The DNA of the CDR3 is TGCAGTGCTAGCGCGGGGGGAGAGACTGAAGCTTTCTTT. It is translated as CSASAGGETEAFF.

The V and J genes are TRBV19 and TRBJ1-2; TRBD1 might be the D (5 bases). Looked up from germline, CDR1 is LNHDA and CDR2 is SQIVND (reference sequence). The CDR3 length is 12 residues. V lost 5 bases and J 7 bases, leaving 11 bases between the germline ends. CDR3 DNA: TGTGCCAGTAGTGATGGGGGAGGTGGCTACACCTTC. Translation gives CASSDGGGGYTF.